A single sample gave rise to the 4 T cell receptor beta chains below, sequenced in a study of STAT5B mutations in CD4+ large granular lymphocyte leukemia. Only in-frame clones appear in the TCRdb table, and some are missing; sequencing was by immunoSEQ multiplex PCR. The sample carries around 47,000 clones, approximately 83% recorded once. The sample was CD4+ T cells from blood buffy coats. The origin of the receptors is a human donor in good health.

The rearrangement joins TRBV11-2 to TRBJ1-3; possibly TRBD1 for D (6 bases). Germline values: CDR1 SGHAT, CDR2 FQNNGV. The CDR3 sequence is 15 residues long. Trimming took 5 bases from V and 0 from J, leaving 11 bases between them. CDR3 residues: CASSHGTPSGNTIYF. The CDR3 nucleotides are TGTGCCAGCAGCCACGGGACACCCTCTGGAAACACCATATATTTT. Full variable domain (missing parts from reference TRBV11-2 and TRBJ1-3): EAGVAQSPRYKIIEKRQSVAFWCNPISGHATLYWYQQILGQGPKLLIQFQNNGVVDDSQLPKDRFSAERLKGVDSTLKIQPAKLEDSAVYLCASSHGTPSGNTIYFGEGSWLTVV.

V and J are TRBV7-9 and TRBJ2-6; D could derive from TRBD1 or TRBD2 (6 bases each). The CDR3 extends over 16 amino acids. Per germline, CDR1 SEHNR and CDR2 FQNEAQ (reference sequence). The V gene lost 5 bases and the J gene lost 2 bases, with 13 bases spanning the gap. The DNA for the CDR3 is TGTGCCAGCAGCGCCTCAAGGGGGGCTGGGGCCAACGTCCTGACTTTC. Protein sequence: CASSASRGAGANVLTF.

This chain joins TRBV11-2 and TRBJ1-2, with D perhaps TRBD1 (5 bases). CDR1 is SGHAT, CDR2 FQNNGV, per germline. The CDR3 consists of 14 residues. V lost 4 bases to trimming and J lost 8 bases, with 17 bases between them. The CDR3: CASSSGPVGEGYTF. CDR3 nucleotides: TGTGCCAGCAGCTCTGGGCCTGTAGGGGAAGGCTACACCTTC.

The chain links TRBV28 to TRBJ2-5; D may be TRBD1 (6 bases). V dropped 5 bases and J dropped 7 bases, with 17 bases sitting between them. CDR3 length: 14 residues. Germline V gene lookup returns CDR1 MDHEN and CDR2 SYDVKM. CDR3 bases: TGTGCCAGCAGTGATAGGACAGCCTGGTGGACCCAGTACTTC. Translated: CASSDRTAWWTQYF.